One sample yielded the 20 T cell receptor beta chains listed below, sequenced in a study of cytomegalovirus exposure and HLA in healthy donors. The PCR used 60 Vbeta and 13 Jbeta primers. TCRdb's table, derived via immunoSEQ multiplex PCR, lists solely in-frame clones and lacks some. The sample lists 150,000 to 250,000 clones; around 83% were seen once. Sequencing input: PBMCs. These receptors were taken from a woman in her forties or fifties in good health and CMV-seropositive.

The chain couples TRBV5-5 to TRBJ2-2; no definite D call. Per germline, CDR1 SGHKS and CDR2 YYEKEE (reference sequence). The CDR3 consists of 14 residues. The V end was cut by 1 base, the J end by 4 bases, with 8 bases between. In DNA form, the CDR3 reads TGTGCCAGCAGCTTGACTATCTCCACCGGGGAGCTGTTTTTT. As protein: CASSLTISTGELFF.

The V gene is TRBV2, the J gene TRBJ1-2; 9 bases agree with TRBD1. This CDR3 spans 15 amino acids. The ends lost 7 bases at V and 5 bases at J; junction bases unmatched: 11. Per the germline V gene, CDR1 is SNHLY and CDR2 is FYNNEI. CDR3 bases: TGTGCCAGCACCGAACTGGGACAGGGCGCTTATGGCTACACCTTC. Its translation is CASTELGQGAYGYTF.

This chain joins TRBV28 and TRBJ1-5, with 7 bases that match TRBD1. With 5 bases clipped from V and 5 bases from J, the junction kept 3 bases outside the gene matches. This CDR3 has 13 residues. CDR1 and CDR2 (germline): MDHEN, SYDVKM. The CDR3 sequence: CASSGQEDQPQHF. The CDR3 region has the DNA TGTGCCAGCAGTGGACAGGAGGATCAGCCCCAGCATTTT.

This chain connects TRBV11-2 to TRBJ2-5, with 10 bases matching TRBD2. Germline V CDR1 and CDR2: SGHAT, FQNNGV. With V trimmed by 3 bases and J by 1 base, 5 bases remained unmatched. This CDR3 is built from 16 residues. The DNA for the CDR3 is TGTGCCAGCAGCTTGCTTAGCGGGAGGACCCAAGAGACCCAGTACTTC. Its translation is CASSLLSGRTQETQYF.

The V call is TRBV5-1, the J call TRBJ1-1, with D hard to call. Germline CDR1 SGHRS, CDR2 YFSETQ. CDR3 length: 11 residues. V lost 0 bases, J lost 8 bases, and 5 bases lay in between. The CDR3: CASSLGTEAFF. The CDR3 nucleotides are TGCGCCAGCAGCTTGGGTACAGAAGCTTTCTTT. Based on the CDR3 plus reference TRBV5-1 and TRBJ1-1, the full variable domain is KAGVTQTPRYLIKTRGQQVTLSCSPISGHRSVSWYQQTPGQGLQFLFEYFSETQRNKGNFPGRFSGRQFSNSRSEMNVSTLELGDSALYLCASSLGTEAFFGQGTRLTVV.

J is TRBJ2-5 and V is TRBV19, with D maybe TRBD2 (5 bases). The CDR3 has 13 residues. CDR1 and CDR2 from the germline V gene are LNHDA and SQIVND (reference sequence). V shed 5 bases and J shed 5 bases, with 12 bases lying between them. CDR3 sequence (DNA): TGTGCCAGTAGTGGCAGCCCGGGGGAGACCCAGTACTTC. It translates to CASSGSPGETQYF.

V and J are TRBV7-2 and TRBJ2-6; D is ambiguous. This CDR3 contains 15 residues. Germline CDR1 and CDR2: SGHTA and FQGNSA. Trimming shortened V by 2 bases and J by 0 bases, and 5 bases separated the two germline ends. The CDR3, as DNA: TGTGCCAGCAGCTTACGGAGCTCTGGGGCCAACGTCCTGACTTTC. Translation gives CASSLRSSGANVLTF.

CDR3 nucleotide sequence: TGTGCCAGTAGTGCACCGGGACAGGTCGACGGGGAAAAACTGTTTTTT. Translating gives CASSAPGQVDGEKLFF. The chain has TRBV19 and TRBJ1-4, with 8 positions matching TRBD1. This CDR3 region has 16 residues. V was clipped by 5 bases and J by 8 bases; unmatched bases: 13. CDR1 and CDR2 (germline): LNHDA, SQIVND (reference sequence). Full variable domain (outside the CDR3, taken from reference TRBV19 and TRBJ1-4): DGGITQSPKYLFRKEGQNVTLSCEQNLNHDAMYWYRQDPGQGLRLIYYSQIVNDFQKGDIAEGYSVSREKKESFPLTVTSAQKNPTAFYLCASSAPGQVDGEKLFFGSGTQLSVL.

The genes are TRBV7-8 and TRBJ2-1; D possibly corresponds to TRBD2 (6 bases). Germline V gives CDR1 SGHVS, CDR2 FQNEAQ. Trimming stripped 2 bases from V and 6 bases from J, with 17 bases between. This CDR3 is built from 16 residues. Here the CDR3 DNA reads TGTGCCAGCAGCTTAATTCACGGGAGCAAGGGCAATGAGCAGTTCTTC. Translation: CASSLIHGSKGNEQFF.

J is TRBJ1-2 and V is TRBV25-1; D is uncertain. V lost 3 bases and J lost 14, with 19 bases in between. CDR1 and CDR2 (germline): MGHDK, SYGVNS. The CDR3 is made up of 13 amino acids. CDR3 sequence (DNA): TGTGCCAGCAGTGATGACTTTAAGTCGCTTTCGACCTTC. This codes for CASSDDFKSLSTF.

This clone was recorded once. This chain uses TRBV4-3 with TRBJ2-1; maybe TRBD2 (5 bases). This CDR3 comprises 19 residues. Germline V lookup: CDR1 LGHNA, CDR2 YSLEER. V lost 1 base and J 0 bases, leaving 19 bases between the germline ends. CDR3 DNA: TGCGCCAGCAGCCAAGCCGGGCCTTCTGCGGGCAGCTCCTACAATGAGCAGTTCTTC. Translation gives CASSQAGPSAGSSYNEQFF.

The J gene is TRBJ1-2, the V gene TRBV6-6, with TRBD1 matching 8 bases. Germline assignment: CDR1 MNHNY and CDR2 SVGAGI (reference sequence). This CDR3 is 15 amino acids long. Trimming removed 5 bases from V and 5 bases from J; junction bases left unmatched: 10. The CDR3 sequence is CASSRPGQENYGYTF. The CDR3 DNA reads as TGTGCCAGCAGTAGACCGGGACAGGAAAATTATGGCTACACCTTC.

This chain links TRBV2 with TRBJ2-5; the D gene is possibly TRBD1 (6 bases). This CDR3 has 14 amino acids. Germline-derived CDR1 and CDR2 are SNHLY and FYNNEI. Trimming took off 6 bases at V and 2 bases at J, with 13 bases between the two ends. CDR3 residues: CASRQLGGQETQYF. CDR3 DNA: TGTGCCAGCAGACAACTAGGGGGACAAGAGACCCAGTACTTC.

The chain is built from TRBV6-5 and TRBJ1-5; 8 positions agree with TRBD1. This CDR3 has 15 residues. J was trimmed by 0 bases and V by 6 bases; bases with no gene match: 4. Germline assignment: CDR1 MNHEY and CDR2 SVGAGI. The CDR3 DNA follows: TGTGCCAGCAGCCTGACAGGGGTTAGCAATCAGCCCCAGCATTTT. It codes for CASSLTGVSNQPQHF.

Of note for this clone: Other DNA variants within this sample encode the same CDR3. The genes are TRBV28 and TRBJ1-5; D is unresolved. In germline, CDR1 is MDHEN, CDR2 SYDVKM. The V end lost 3 bases, the J end lost 7 bases, and 7 bases lay between the germline ends. CDR3 length: 12 amino acids. For the CDR3, the DNA is TGTGCCAGCAGTTTGTCGGGACAGCCCCAGCATTTT. It specifies CASSLSGQPQHF. Using reference TRBV28 and TRBJ1-5 for the parts outside the CDR3, the full variable domain is DVKVTQSSRYLVKRTGEKVFLECVQDMDHENMFWYRQDPGLGLRLIYFSYDVKMKEKGDIPEGYSVSREKKERFSLILESASTNQTSMYLCASSLSGQPQHFGDGTRLSIL.

Details on this clone: The junction departs from the called germline gene at one end, perhaps through a read error. The chain joins TRBV7-9 to TRBJ2-1; 7 bases are shared with TRBD2. In germline, CDR1 is SEHNR, CDR2 FQNEAQ (reference sequence). The CDR3 loop spans 18 amino acids. CDR3 sequence reads: CSSSLTRASGKSYNEQFF. The CDR3 DNA is TGTTCCAGCAGCTTAACGCGCGCTAGCGGAAAATCCTACAATGAGCAGTTCTTC.

This clone was observed a single time. CDR3 loop: CASKQGRGQETQYF. Written as DNA, the CDR3 is TGTGCCAGCAAGCAGGGGAGGGGACAAGAGACCCAGTACTTC. The chain recombines TRBV2 with TRBJ2-5, with D possibly being TRBD2 (7 bases). Trimming shortened V by 7 bases and J by 2 bases, and 14 bases separated the two germline ends. Per germline, CDR1 SNHLY and CDR2 FYNNEI. The CDR3 runs to 14 residues.

The V call is TRBV10-1, the J call TRBJ2-5, with D possibly TRBD2 on 5 matching bases. V shed 8 bases and J shed 0 bases, with 16 bases lying between them. This CDR3 contains 15 residues. Germline CDR1 is WNHNN and CDR2 is SYGVQD (reference sequence). In DNA, the CDR3 is TGCGCCAGCCGCCACGATGGGGAGTACCAAGAGACCCAGTACTTC. The encoded protein is CASRHDGEYQETQYF.

The V call is TRBV5-4, the J call TRBJ2-1; 13 bases align to TRBD2. After removal of 4 bases from V and 8 bases from J, the junction contained 12 bases not matched to a gene. This CDR3 region has 17 residues. Per germline, CDR1 SGHNT and CDR2 YYREEE (reference sequence). The CDR3 nucleotides are TGTGCCAGCAGCCCGACTGGGGGACTAGCGGGAATCCATGAGCAGTTCTTC. It specifies CASSPTGGLAGIHEQFF.

This clone was detected once. V is TRBV5-1 and J is TRBJ2-2; 7 bases match TRBD1. Trimming cost V 0 bases and J 4 bases; bases outside gene matches: 9. The CDR3 consists of 17 residues. CDR1 and CDR2 (germline): SGHRS, YFSETQ. The CDR3 nucleotides are TGCGCCAGCAGCTTGGTGGGACAGTCGCCCAGCACCGGGGAGCTGTTTTTT. This codes for CASSLVGQSPSTGELFF.